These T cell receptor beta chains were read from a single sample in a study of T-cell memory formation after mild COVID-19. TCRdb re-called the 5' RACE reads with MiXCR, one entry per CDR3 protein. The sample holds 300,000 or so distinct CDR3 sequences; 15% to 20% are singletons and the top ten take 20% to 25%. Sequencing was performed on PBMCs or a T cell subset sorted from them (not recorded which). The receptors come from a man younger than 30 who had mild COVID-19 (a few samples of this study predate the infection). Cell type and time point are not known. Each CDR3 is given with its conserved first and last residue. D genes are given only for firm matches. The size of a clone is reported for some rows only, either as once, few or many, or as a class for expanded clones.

TGTGCCACCAGTGATCCTAGCGGGGGGTTATCCGGGGAGCTGTTTTTT | CATSDPSGGLSGELFF | TRBJ2-2 | TRBV24-1 | TRBD2 | few
TGCGCCAGCAGCCAAGTAACACAGCCTCACCCCTACGAGCAGTACTTC | CASSQVTQPHPYEQYF | TRBJ2-7 | TRBV4-1 | . | .
TGTGCCAGCAGTTACTCCGGGACACACTTTGAAAAACTGTTTTTT | CASSYSGTHFEKLFF | TRBJ1-4 | TRBV6-5 | . | few
TGTGCCAGCAGTTACCGTAGAGAAGCCTACAATGAGCAGTTCTTC | CASSYRREAYNEQFF | TRBJ2-1 | TRBV6-2/TRBV6-3 | . | .
TGCGCCAGCAGCCAATTTGGATTTGAAGCTTTCTTT | CASSQFGFEAFF | TRBJ1-1 | TRBV4-1 | . | .
TGTGCCAGCAGCTCAGCGGGGCCTAACACCGGGGAGCTGTTTTTT | CASSSAGPNTGELFF | TRBJ2-2 | TRBV11-3 | TRBD2 | few
TGTGCCAGCAGCCTTTACATGGGGAGCTCCTACGAGCAGTACTTC | CASSLYMGSSYEQYF | TRBJ2-7 | TRBV7-2 | . | .
TGCGCCAGCAGCCCCTCCCTCCTTCAGATTAATGAGCAGTTCTTC | CASSPSLLQINEQFF | TRBJ2-1 | TRBV4-3 | . | .
TGCAGTGCTAGAAAGGGGACTAGTTACAATGAGCAGTTCTTC | CSARKGTSYNEQFF | TRBJ2-1 | TRBV20-1 | TRBD2 | few
TGTGCCAGCAGCCAGACGGGACAGCGCCAAAACATTCAGTACTTC | CASSQTGQRQNIQYF | TRBJ2-4 | TRBV4-2 | TRBD1 | .
TGCAGTGCTGGAAGTGGTGGGAATCAGCCCCAGCATTTT | CSAGSGGNQPQHF | TRBJ1-5 | TRBV20-1 | . | many
TGCAGTGCCGATGGACTGTACCAAGAGACCCAGTACTTC | CSADGLYQETQYF | TRBJ2-5 | TRBV20-1 | . | many
TGTGCCAGCAGTTACCAGGCAGGGGTCGGGTCCGAGCAGTACTTC | CASSYQAGVGSEQYF | TRBJ2-7 | TRBV6-5 | . | .
TGCGCCAGCGGACCAGAGAACACTGAAGCTTTCTTT | CASGPENTEAFF | TRBJ1-1 | TRBV5-1 | . | .
TGCGCCAGCAGTGATACTGGACCCACGACTGAAGCTTTCTTT | CASSDTGPTTEAFF | TRBJ1-1 | TRBV10-1 | . | .
TGTGCCAGCTCACCAACAGGACAGGGGGCGGGTCAGCCCCAGCATTTT | CASSPTGQGAGQPQHF | TRBJ1-5 | TRBV18 | TRBD1 | many
TGTGCCAGCAGCCAAGAGGTGGACAGTATGAACACTGAAGCTTTCTTT | CASSQEVDSMNTEAFF | TRBJ1-1 | TRBV3-1 | . | many
TGTGCCAGCAGCCGGGGGGAGTTTGCCTATAATTCACCCCTCCACTTT | CASSRGEFAYNSPLHF | TRBJ1-6 | TRBV4-2 | . | few
TGTGCCAGCAGACCAGGGACTAGCGGGAGCTATGAGCAGTTCTTC | CASRPGTSGSYEQFF | TRBJ2-1 | TRBV12-3/TRBV12-4 | TRBD2 | .
TGCGCCAGCAGCCGACAGGGGGAGAACACCGGGGAGCTGTTTTTT | CASSRQGENTGELFF | TRBJ2-2 | TRBV5-1 | TRBD1 | few
TGTGCCAGCAGCTTATTGTTCGGTGCCTCCTACAATGAGCAGTTCTTC | CASSLLFGASYNEQFF | TRBJ2-1 | TRBV7-9 | . | .
TGTGCTAGTGGCACTGACAGGTCAGATACGCAGTATTTT | CASGTDRSDTQYF | TRBJ2-3 | TRBV12-5 | . | many
TGCAGTGCTAGGGCTGGGCTTTCTAACTATGGCTACACCTTC | CSARAGLSNYGYTF | TRBJ1-2 | TRBV20-1 | . | few
TGTGCCAGCAGGACCACAGGGGGCAGAGGAGAGACCCAGTACTTC | CASRTTGGRGETQYF | TRBJ2-5 | TRBV6-2/TRBV6-3 | TRBD1 | .
TGTGCCAGCAGCCCGGCCGGAGTAGGCCCCCGCTACGAGCAGTACTTC | CASSPAGVGPRYEQYF | TRBJ2-7 | TRBV5-6 | . | few
TGCGCCAGCAGCTCCTCCGGGGGGCTGAACACTGAAGCTTTCTTT | CASSSSGGLNTEAFF | TRBJ1-1 | TRBV5-1 | . | .
TGTGCCTGGACTCCTCAAGAGACCCAGTACTTC | CAWTPQETQYF | TRBJ2-5 | TRBV30 | . | .
TGCGCCAGCAGCCCCGGGACCGCCTATAATTCACCCCTCCACTTT | CASSPGTAYNSPLHF | TRBJ1-6 | TRBV5-1 | . | few
TGTGCCAGCAGCTTAGTGCCCCCGGGGGCCTTTGGCAATGAGCAGTTCTTC | CASSLVPPGAFGNEQFF | TRBJ2-1 | TRBV7-2 | . | .
TGTGCCAGCAGGGAAGGGGGCCTATCCTCTGGGGCCAACGTCCTGACTTTC | CASREGGLSSGANVLTF | TRBJ2-6 | TRBV5-4 | TRBD1 | .
TGTGCCAGCAGAGGGGAGGTTTCCTACGAGCAGTACTTC | CASRGEVSYEQYF | TRBJ2-7 | TRBV6-6 | . | few
TGTGCCAGCAGTAAGCCAGGGTTAACTGAAGCTTTCTTT | CASSKPGLTEAFF | TRBJ1-1 | TRBV6-5 | . | few
TGCGCCAGCCGTGAAGACAGAACTGAAGCTTTCTTT | CASREDRTEAFF | TRBJ1-1 | TRBV5-1 | . | few
TGTGCCAGCACCCTCCTTGGGCACGAGCAGTACTTC | CASTLLGHEQYF | TRBJ2-7 | TRBV12-3/TRBV12-4 | . | many
TGTGCCAGCAGTACGCAACAGTACCAAGAGACCCAGTACTTC | CASSTQQYQETQYF | TRBJ2-5 | TRBV12-3/TRBV12-4 | . | .
TGCGCCAGCAGCTTGGAAGGGGGTTCTGAGAGCTACACCTTC | CASSLEGGSESYTF | TRBJ1-2 | TRBV5-1 | . | .
TGTGCCACCACCCAGGGGACTTTACTCCGGCGGAACACTGAAGCTTTCTTT | CATTQGTLLRRNTEAFF | TRBJ1-1 | TRBV7-2 | . | .
TGTGCCAGCAGTTCTAGCGTGGGAGGGGATAATGAGCAGTTCTTC | CASSSSVGGDNEQFF | TRBJ2-1 | TRBV6-6 | TRBD2 | .
TGCGCCAGCAGCTGGGGGGGCCGGAGCACAGATACGCAGTATTTT | CASSWGGRSTDTQYF | TRBJ2-3 | TRBV5-1 | . | few
TGCGCCAGCTCCCTTCCGGCTAGCCGAGAGACCCAGTACTTC | CASSLPASRETQYF | TRBJ2-5 | TRBV5-1 | . | .
TGTGCCAGCAGCGTAACCAACGGAGGTGAAAAACTGTTTTTT | CASSVTNGGEKLFF | TRBJ1-4 | TRBV9 | . | few
TGTGCCAGTAGTAGCCCCAGCGGGGGTGCATACTACAATGAGCAGTTCTTC | CASSSPSGGAYYNEQFF | TRBJ2-1 | TRBV19 | TRBD2 | many
TGTGCCAACCAGGACGGGGACCACAATGAGCAGTTCTTC | CANQDGDHNEQFF | TRBJ2-1 | TRBV12-3/TRBV12-4 | . | many
TGTGCCAGCAGTGGGGCAGCAGCGGGGGTGACCCAGTACTTC | CASSGAAAGVTQYF | TRBJ2-5 | TRBV2 | TRBD2 | many
TGCGCCAGCAGCCAAGGCGACAGATCCGACGGCTACACCTTC | CASSQGDRSDGYTF | TRBJ1-2 | TRBV4-3 | . | .
TGTGCCAGCAGTTTAATGGGAGAAAGCTCCTACAATGAGCAGTTCTTC | CASSLMGESSYNEQFF | TRBJ2-1 | TRBV12-3/TRBV12-4 | . | .
TGTGCCAGCTCAAGTTATGAGGGATCGTCCGGGGAGCTGTTTTTT | CASSSYEGSSGELFF | TRBJ2-2 | TRBV6-2/TRBV6-3 | . | few
TGCGCCAGCAGCTCCATGACAGGGCAGGACAATGAGCAGTTCTTC | CASSSMTGQDNEQFF | TRBJ2-1 | TRBV5-1 | TRBD1 | .
TGTGCCAGCCGTTTCGGGGCGTTAGGGACTGAAGCTTTCTTT | CASRFGALGTEAFF | TRBJ1-1 | TRBV6-5 | . | few
TGCGCCAGCAGCTTAGACAGACCCCAAGAGACCCAGTACTTC | CASSLDRPQETQYF | TRBJ2-5 | TRBV5-1 | . | .
TGTGCCACCAGTGAGGGAACGACAGGACGCTCTGGAAACACCATATATTTT | CATSEGTTGRSGNTIYF | TRBJ1-3 | TRBV24-1 | . | many